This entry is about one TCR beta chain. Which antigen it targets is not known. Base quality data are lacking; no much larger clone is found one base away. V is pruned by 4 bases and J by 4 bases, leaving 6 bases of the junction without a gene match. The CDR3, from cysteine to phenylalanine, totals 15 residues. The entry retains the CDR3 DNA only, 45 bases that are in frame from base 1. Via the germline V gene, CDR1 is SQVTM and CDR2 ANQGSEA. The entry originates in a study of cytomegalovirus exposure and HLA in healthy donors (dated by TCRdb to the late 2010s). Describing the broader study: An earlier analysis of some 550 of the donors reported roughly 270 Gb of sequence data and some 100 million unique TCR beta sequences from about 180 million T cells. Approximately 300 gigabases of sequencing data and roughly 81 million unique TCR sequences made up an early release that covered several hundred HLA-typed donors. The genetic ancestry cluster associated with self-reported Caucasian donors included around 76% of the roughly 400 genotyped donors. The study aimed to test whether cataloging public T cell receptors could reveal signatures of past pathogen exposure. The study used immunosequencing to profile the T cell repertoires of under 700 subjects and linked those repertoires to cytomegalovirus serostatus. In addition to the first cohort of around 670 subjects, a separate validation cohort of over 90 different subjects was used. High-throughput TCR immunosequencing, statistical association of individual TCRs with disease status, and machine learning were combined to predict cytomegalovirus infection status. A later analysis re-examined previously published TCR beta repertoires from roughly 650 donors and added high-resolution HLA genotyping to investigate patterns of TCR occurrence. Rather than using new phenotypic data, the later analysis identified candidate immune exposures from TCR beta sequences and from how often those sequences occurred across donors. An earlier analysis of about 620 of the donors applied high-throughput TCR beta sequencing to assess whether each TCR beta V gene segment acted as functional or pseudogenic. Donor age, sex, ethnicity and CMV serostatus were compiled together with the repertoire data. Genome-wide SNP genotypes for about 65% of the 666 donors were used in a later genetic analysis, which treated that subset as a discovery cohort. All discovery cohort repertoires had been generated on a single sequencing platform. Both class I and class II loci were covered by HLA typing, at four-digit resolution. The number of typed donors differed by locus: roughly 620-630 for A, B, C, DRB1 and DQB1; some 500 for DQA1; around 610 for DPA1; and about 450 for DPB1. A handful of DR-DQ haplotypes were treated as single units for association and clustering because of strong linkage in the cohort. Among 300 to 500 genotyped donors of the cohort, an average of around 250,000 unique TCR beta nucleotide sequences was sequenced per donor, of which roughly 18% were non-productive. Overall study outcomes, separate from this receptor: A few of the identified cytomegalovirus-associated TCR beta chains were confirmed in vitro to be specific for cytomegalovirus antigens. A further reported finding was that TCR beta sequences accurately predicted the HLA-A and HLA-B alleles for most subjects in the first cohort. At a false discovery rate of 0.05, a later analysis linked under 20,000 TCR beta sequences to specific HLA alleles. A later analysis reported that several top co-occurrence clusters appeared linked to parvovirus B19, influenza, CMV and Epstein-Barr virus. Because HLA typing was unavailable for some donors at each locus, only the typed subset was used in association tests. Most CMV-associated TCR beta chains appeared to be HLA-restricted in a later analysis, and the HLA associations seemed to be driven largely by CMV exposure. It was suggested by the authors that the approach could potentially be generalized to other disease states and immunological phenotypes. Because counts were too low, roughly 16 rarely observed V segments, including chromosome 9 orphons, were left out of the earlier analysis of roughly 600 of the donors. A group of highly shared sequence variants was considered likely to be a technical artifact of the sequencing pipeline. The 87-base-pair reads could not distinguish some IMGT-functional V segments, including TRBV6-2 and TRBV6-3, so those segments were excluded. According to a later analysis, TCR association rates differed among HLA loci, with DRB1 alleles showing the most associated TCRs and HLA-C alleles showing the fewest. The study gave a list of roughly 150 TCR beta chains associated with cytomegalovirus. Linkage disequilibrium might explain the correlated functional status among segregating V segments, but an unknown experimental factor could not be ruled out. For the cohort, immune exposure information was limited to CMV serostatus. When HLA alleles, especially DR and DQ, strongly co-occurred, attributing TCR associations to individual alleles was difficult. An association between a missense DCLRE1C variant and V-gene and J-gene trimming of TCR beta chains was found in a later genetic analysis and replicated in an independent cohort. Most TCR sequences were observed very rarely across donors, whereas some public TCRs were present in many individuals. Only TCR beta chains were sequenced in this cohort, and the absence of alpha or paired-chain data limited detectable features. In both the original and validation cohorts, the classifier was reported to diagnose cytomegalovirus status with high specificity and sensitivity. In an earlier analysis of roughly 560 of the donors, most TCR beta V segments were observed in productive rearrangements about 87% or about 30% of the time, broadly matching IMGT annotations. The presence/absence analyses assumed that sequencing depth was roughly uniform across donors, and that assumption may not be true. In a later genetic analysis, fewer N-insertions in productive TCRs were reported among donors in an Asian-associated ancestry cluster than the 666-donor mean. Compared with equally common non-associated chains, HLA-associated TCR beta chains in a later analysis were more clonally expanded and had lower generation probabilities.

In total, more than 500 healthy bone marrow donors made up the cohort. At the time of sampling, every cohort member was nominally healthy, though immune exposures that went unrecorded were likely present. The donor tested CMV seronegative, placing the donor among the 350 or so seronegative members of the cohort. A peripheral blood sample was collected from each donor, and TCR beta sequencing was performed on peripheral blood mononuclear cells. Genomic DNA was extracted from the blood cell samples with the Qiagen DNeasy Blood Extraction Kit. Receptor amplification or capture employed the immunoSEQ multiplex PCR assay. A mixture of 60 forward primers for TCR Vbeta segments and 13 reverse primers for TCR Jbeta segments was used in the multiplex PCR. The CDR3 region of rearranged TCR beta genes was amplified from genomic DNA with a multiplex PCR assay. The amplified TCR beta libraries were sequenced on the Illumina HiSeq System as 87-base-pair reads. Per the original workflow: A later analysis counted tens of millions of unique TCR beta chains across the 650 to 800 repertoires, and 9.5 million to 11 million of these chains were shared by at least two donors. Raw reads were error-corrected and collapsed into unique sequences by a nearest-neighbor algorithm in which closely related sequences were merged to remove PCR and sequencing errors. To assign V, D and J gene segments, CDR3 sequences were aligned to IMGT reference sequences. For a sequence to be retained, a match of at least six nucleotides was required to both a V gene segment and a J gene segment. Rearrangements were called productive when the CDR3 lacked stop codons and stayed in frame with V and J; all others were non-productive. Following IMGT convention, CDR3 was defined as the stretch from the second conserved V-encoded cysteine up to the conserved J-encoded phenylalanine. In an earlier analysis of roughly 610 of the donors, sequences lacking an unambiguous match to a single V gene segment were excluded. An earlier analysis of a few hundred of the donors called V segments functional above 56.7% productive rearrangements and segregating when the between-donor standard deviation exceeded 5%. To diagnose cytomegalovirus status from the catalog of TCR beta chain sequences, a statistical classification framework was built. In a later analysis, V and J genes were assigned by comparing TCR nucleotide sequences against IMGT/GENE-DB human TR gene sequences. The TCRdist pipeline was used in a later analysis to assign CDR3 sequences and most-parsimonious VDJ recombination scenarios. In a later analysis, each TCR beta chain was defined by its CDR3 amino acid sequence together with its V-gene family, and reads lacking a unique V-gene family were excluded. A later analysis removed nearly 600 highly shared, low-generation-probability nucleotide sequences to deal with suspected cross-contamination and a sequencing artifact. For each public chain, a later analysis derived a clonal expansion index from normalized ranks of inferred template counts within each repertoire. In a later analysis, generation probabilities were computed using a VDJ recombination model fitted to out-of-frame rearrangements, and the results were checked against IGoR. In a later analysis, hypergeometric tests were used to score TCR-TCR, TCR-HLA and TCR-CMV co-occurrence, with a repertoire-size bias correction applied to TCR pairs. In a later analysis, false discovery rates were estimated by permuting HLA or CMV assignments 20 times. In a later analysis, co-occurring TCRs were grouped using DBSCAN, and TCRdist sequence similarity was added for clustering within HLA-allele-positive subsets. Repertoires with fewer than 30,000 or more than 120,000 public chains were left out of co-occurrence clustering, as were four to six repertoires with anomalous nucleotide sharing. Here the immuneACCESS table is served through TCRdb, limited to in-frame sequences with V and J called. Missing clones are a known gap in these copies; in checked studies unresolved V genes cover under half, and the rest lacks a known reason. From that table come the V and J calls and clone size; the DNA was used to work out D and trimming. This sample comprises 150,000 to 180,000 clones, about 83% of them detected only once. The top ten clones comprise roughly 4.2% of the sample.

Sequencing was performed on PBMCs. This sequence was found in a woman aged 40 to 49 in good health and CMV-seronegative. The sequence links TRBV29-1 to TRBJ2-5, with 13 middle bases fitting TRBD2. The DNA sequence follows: TGCAGCGTTGGGGGACTAGCGGGAATGGGAGAGACCCAGTACTTC. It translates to CSVGGLAGMGETQYF.